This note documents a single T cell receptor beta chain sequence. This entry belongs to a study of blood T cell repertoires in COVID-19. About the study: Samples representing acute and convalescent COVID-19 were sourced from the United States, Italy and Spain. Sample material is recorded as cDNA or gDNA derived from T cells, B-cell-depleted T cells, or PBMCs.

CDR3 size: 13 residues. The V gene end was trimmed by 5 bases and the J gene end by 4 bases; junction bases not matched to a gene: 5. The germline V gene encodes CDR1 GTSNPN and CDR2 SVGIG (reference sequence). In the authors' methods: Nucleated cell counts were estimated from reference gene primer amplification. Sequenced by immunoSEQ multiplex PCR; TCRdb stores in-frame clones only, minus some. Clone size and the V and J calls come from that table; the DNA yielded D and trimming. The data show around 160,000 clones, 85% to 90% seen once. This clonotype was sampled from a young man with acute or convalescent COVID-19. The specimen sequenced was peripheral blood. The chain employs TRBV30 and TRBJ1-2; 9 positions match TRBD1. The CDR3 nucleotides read TGTGCCTGGGACAGGGGGTTGGCCTATGGCTACACCTTC. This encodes CAWDRGLAYGYTF.